This TCR beta chain comes out of a study of shared clonotypes between healthy human individuals. The study, taken as a whole, reports: Richness estimates generally favored naive over memory subsets. Sharing of clonotypes among donors was expected to vary with sequencing depth.

The assay was immunoSEQ multiplex PCR, and TCRdb's table has in-frame clones only and misses some. The sample has more than 1 million clones; around three quarters are singletons. With V trimmed by 5 bases and J by 2 bases, 7 bases remained unmatched. The germline CDR1 and CDR2 sequences are MGHRA and YSYEKL. The CDR3 consists of 15 residues. On this clone: As yet, its antigen is unknown.

The V call is TRBV4-1, the J call TRBJ2-7, with TRBD1 matching over 9 bases. What was sequenced was memory CD4+ T cells from PBMCs. Documented subset: CD45RA-negative fraction. The receptor was derived from a man younger than 35 in good health. Some clones in this sample may be carry-over from other donors' samples. This CDR3 is CASSFPGQGPYEQYF. The CDR3 DNA follows: TGCGCCAGCAGCTTTCCGGGACAGGGTCCCTACGAGCAGTACTTC.